This T cell receptor (beta chain) was documented in a study of beta chain features in type 1 diabetes. Sorted populations were all over 98% pure. Reverse transcription of all isolated RNA meant that expressed TCRB transcripts were sequenced. TCRdb keeps only in-frame clones here, not all; method: immunoSEQ multiplex PCR. The sample has hundreds of thousands of clones; 10% to 15% are singletons. Broader study findings: Type 1 diabetes patients had TCRB CDR3s that were shorter (moderately but significantly so) in all four CD4+ subsets. Patients with type 1 diabetes showed fewer VDJ junction insertions and more deletions. Possible PCR preference for shorter templates applied equally to patients and controls.

The V and J ends lost 3 bases and 4 bases respectively, with 7 bases between them. The germline gives CDR1 MNHEY, CDR2 SVGAGI. CDR3 length: 13 residues. This clone was detected a few times. The antigen remains undetermined. J is TRBJ1-5 and V is TRBV6-5; tentatively, D is TRBD1 (5 bases). The sample consisted of naive CD4+ T cells from blood. The receptor comes from a man aged 18 to 30 with type 1 diabetes. The DNA for the CDR3 is TGTGCCAGCAGTTATGACAGAAATCAGCCCCAGCATTTT. Translation: CASSYDRNQPQHF.